These T cell receptor beta chains were read from a single sample in a study of vaccination and CD4 T cells after COVID-19. No antigen is known for these receptors. TCRdb reprocessed the PCR reads with MiXCR, giving one entry per CDR3 protein. The repertoire consists of approximately 20,000 distinct CDR3 sequences, with about 61% occurring once and the leading ten covering 7.8%. Sequencing was done on a sample of CD4+ T cells from blood, cultured in vitro. These receptors all come from a human donor who had recovered from COVID-19. Each CDR3 is given with its conserved first and last residue. D genes are given only for firm matches. The size entry is marked missing in some rows and otherwise reads once, few, many or a size class.

few	TRBV20-1	-	TRBJ1-5	TGCAGTGCTAGAGGCGGCAATCAGCCCCAGCATTTT	CSARGGNQPQHF
-	TRBV25-1	-	TRBJ1-1	TGTGCCAGCAGTGAAGGACGATATGACACTGAAGCTTTCTTT	CASSEGRYDTEAFF
-	TRBV18	TRBD2	TRBJ2-5	TGTGCCAGCTCACCAAGAGCGGGAGCGGAGACCCAGTACTTC	CASSPRAGAETQYF
-	TRBV27	-	TRBJ2-5	TGTGCCAGCAGTTTATTGTTCCAAGAGACCCAGTACTTC	CASSLLFQETQYF
-	TRBV6-5	-	TRBJ1-2	TGTGCCAGCAGTTACGATGGGGGAGGTGTGGGCTACACCTTC	CASSYDGGGVGYTF
few	TRBV30	-	TRBJ1-5	TGTGCCTGGAGTCCCCCGGGCGGAAGGGGCAATCAGCCCCAGCATTTT	CAWSPPGGRGNQPQHF
-	TRBV7-6	TRBD2	TRBJ2-2	TGTGCCAGCAGCTTAGCCCAGGGACTAGCGGGACTTTATATGCCCGGGGAGCTGTTTTTT	CASSLAQGLAGLYMPGELFF
few	TRBV11-3	-	TRBJ2-4	TGTGCCAGCAGCTTAAACGCAGGAACCAAAAACATTCAGTACTTC	CASSLNAGTKNIQYF
few	TRBV10-2	TRBD2	TRBJ2-3	TGCGCCAGCAGTGAGTCGGTGGCGGGAGGGGGGAGAGATACGCAGTATTTT	CASSESVAGGGRDTQYF
-	TRBV7-9	TRBD2	TRBJ2-7	TGTGCCAGCAGCCAACTAGCGGGAGGTAACGAGCAGTACTTC	CASSQLAGGNEQYF
-	TRBV5-1	TRBD2	TRBJ2-7	TGCGCCAGCAGCTTGGGGGCTAGCGGGGAAGACGAGCAGTACTTC	CASSLGASGEDEQYF
medium-sized	TRBV20-1	-	TRBJ1-1	TGCAGTGCTAGCACGGGGGTTAGTTGGGCTGAAGCTTTCTTT	CSASTGVSWAEAFF
-	TRBV28	-	TRBJ1-2	TGCGGGGGGCTAACTAACTATGGCTACACCTTC	CGGLTNYGYTF
few	TRBV29-1	TRBD1	TRBJ2-3	TGCAGCGACAGGACAGGGGGAGTAGATACGCAGTATTTT	CSDRTGGVDTQYF
-	TRBV5-1	-	TRBJ1-2	TGCGCCAGCAGCTTCGAGGATCCTTCCTATGGCTACACCTTC	CASSFEDPSYGYTF
-	TRBV24-1	-	TRBJ2-1	TGTGCCACCCGAGGACCGAATGAGCAGTTCTTC	CATRGPNEQFF
-	TRBV6-1	-	TRBJ2-3	TGTGCCAGCAGTGCCCAAAGCGACGCGGATACGCAGTATTTT	CASSAQSDADTQYF
few	TRBV7-2	TRBD2	TRBJ2-3	TGTGCCAGCAGCCTCGGACTAGCGGGAACCCCCACAGATACGCAGTATTTT	CASSLGLAGTPTDTQYF
-	TRBV15	TRBD2	TRBJ2-2	TGTGCCACCAGCAGGACCCTAGCGGGAGGGAACACCGGGGAGCTGTTTTTT	CATSRTLAGGNTGELFF
-	TRBV20-1	TRBD2	TRBJ2-4	TGCAGTGCTAGAGATATGGGACTAGCTAACATTCAGTACTTC	CSARDMGLANIQYF
few	TRBV6-2/TRBV6-3	-	TRBJ1-1	TGTGCCAGCAGTTACTCTCAGGGAAGCACTGAAGCTTTCTTT	CASSYSQGSTEAFF
-	TRBV7-9	TRBD1	TRBJ1-6	TGCGCCAGCAGCTTACAGGGGCAAAAGGATTCACCCCTCCACTTT	CASSLQGQKDSPLHF
-	TRBV2	-	TRBJ1-2	TGTGCCAGCAGTGAAGTTGTGAGTCCCTATGGCTACACCTTC	CASSEVVSPYGYTF
-	TRBV6-2/TRBV6-3	TRBD1	TRBJ2-5	TGTGCCAGCAGTCAACGGGACAGACTCCGAGAGACCCAGTACTTC	CASSQRDRLRETQYF
-	TRBV11-3	TRBD2	TRBJ2-7	TGTGCCAGCAGCTCTAGCGGAGGCTCCTACGAGCAGTACTTC	CASSSSGGSYEQYF
-	TRBV11-2	-	TRBJ2-7	TGTGCCAGCAGCTTAAATCCAGGGATGAGCGAGCAGTACTTC	CASSLNPGMSEQYF
-	TRBV6-1	-	TRBJ1-5	TGTGCCAGCAGTCAGGGGACTACAAGTGCCAGGGCTGAACAGCCCCAGCATTTT	CASSQGTTSARAEQPQHF
-	TRBV19	-	TRBJ2-1	TGTGCCAGTAGTTCCCAGACCACGTCAGCCTACAATGAGCAGTTCTTC	CASSSQTTSAYNEQFF
few	TRBV27	-	TRBJ1-1	TGTGCCAGCAGTTTAACAGGGAGCGTCGCTGAAGCTTTCTTT	CASSLTGSVAEAFF
few	TRBV12-3/TRBV12-4	-	TRBJ1-6	TGTGCCAGCAGTTCGGCAGGCGGGTCACCCCTCCACTTT	CASSSAGGSPLHF
-	TRBV30	-	TRBJ2-7	TGTGCCTGGAGTGTGGGCAGGGGATTCGGCGAGCAGTACTTC	CAWSVGRGFGEQYF
-	TRBV21-1	-	TRBJ2-7	TGTGCCAGCAGGACAGGTTTCTACGAGCAGTACTTC	CASRTGFYEQYF
-	TRBV20-1	TRBD2	TRBJ2-6	TGCAGTGCTAGGGGACGGGGACTAGGTATATCTGGGGCCAACGTCCTGACTTTC	CSARGRGLGISGANVLTF
-	TRBV7-9	-	TRBJ2-7	TGTGCCAGCAGCCAACTCCGGGACTTAAAGTACGAGCAGTACTTC	CASSQLRDLKYEQYF
-	TRBV7-9	-	TRBJ1-1	TGTGCCAGCACCAAAGGGACCTACACAGAGAACACTGAAGCTTTCTTT	CASTKGTYTENTEAFF
few	TRBV19	-	TRBJ2-7	TGTGCCAGTAGTATGCAGGGACACCCAGCCTACGAGCAGTACTTC	CASSMQGHPAYEQYF
-	TRBV12-3/TRBV12-4	-	TRBJ1-2	TGTGCCAGCAGTTTCGTCGCAGAAGGCTACACCTTC	CASSFVAEGYTF
-	TRBV30	TRBD1	TRBJ1-6	TGTGCCTGGGTAGCGGACAGGACTAATTCACCCCTCCACTTT	CAWVADRTNSPLHF
-	TRBV28	-	TRBJ1-5	TGTGCCAGCAGTTCCGGGGGGGATCATCAGCCCCAGCATTTT	CASSSGGDHQPQHF
few	TRBV6-5	-	TRBJ2-7	TGTGCCAGCAGTTTCACGGGACTCAACTACGAGCAGTACTTC	CASSFTGLNYEQYF
-	TRBV28	-	TRBJ1-3	TGTGCCAGCAGTTTACAGGGAACCTCTGGAAACACCATATATTTT	CASSLQGTSGNTIYF
-	TRBV12-3/TRBV12-4	-	TRBJ1-5	TGTGCCAGCAGTTATACGCGGGATCAGCCCCAGCATTTT	CASSYTRDQPQHF
-	TRBV11-3	-	TRBJ1-1	TGTGCCAGCAGCTTAGGGTTCCGGGCTGAAGCTTTCTTT	CASSLGFRAEAFF
-	TRBV7-9	-	TRBJ2-7	TGTGCCAGCAGCTTGATAGGATACGAGCAGTACTTC	CASSLIGYEQYF
few	TRBV20-1	-	TRBJ2-3	TGCAGTGAAAGAGTGGGGGATACGCAGTATTTT	CSERVGDTQYF
-	TRBV19	-	TRBJ1-1	TGTGCCAGTAAAGGGCAGGGGTTGAACACTGAAGCTTTCTTT	CASKGQGLNTEAFF
few	TRBV15	-	TRBJ1-3	TGTGCCACCAGCAGAGATCGACAGGCTGGAAACACCATATATTTT	CATSRDRQAGNTIYF
-	TRBV5-8	-	TRBJ1-1	TGTGCCAGCAGCTGGGGTCCGACGGTGAACACTGAAGCTTTCTTT	CASSWGPTVNTEAFF
-	TRBV6-2/TRBV6-3	-	TRBJ2-2	TGTGCCAGCAGTTCCCCGCCCACTAGGCCCGGTGATACCGGGGAGCTGTTTTTT	CASSSPPTRPGDTGELFF
-	TRBV20-1	-	TRBJ2-1	TGCAGTGCTAGAGAAGGTGGGGAAAATGAGCAGTTCTTC	CSAREGGENEQFF
-	TRBV20-1	-	TRBJ2-7	TGCAGTGTTTTTGGACGGGATCAAGCCTACGAGCAGTACTTC	CSVFGRDQAYEQYF